The T cell receptor beta chain under discussion was sequenced for a study of blood T cells in healthy people across ages. This clonotype occurred once. Donors gave about 9.3 milliliters of peripheral blood apiece. Alongside a J-beta primer mix, a sample-barcoded 5' primer served in a second PCR lasting roughly 6 to 11 cycles. Each CDR3 protein gets one entry after TCRdb re-called the 5' RACE reads with MiXCR. Among 1.5 million to 2 million distinct CDR3 sequences listed, 49% were seen once. Germline V lookup: CDR1 MNHNS, CDR2 SASEGT. CDR3 length: 14 amino acids. V dropped 3 bases and J dropped 1 base, with 9 bases sitting between them.

Sequencing was performed on blood. The receptor was derived from a woman aged 40 to 50 in good health. The genes are TRBV6-1 and TRBJ1-1; a possible D gene is TRBD1 (5 bases). CDR3 loop: CASSETVGNTEAFF. The DNA for the CDR3 is TGTGCCAGCAGTGAGACAGTGGGGAACACTGAAGCTTTCTTT.